The entry that follows covers one T cell receptor beta chain sequence. What it binds is unknown. These data come from a study of cytomegalovirus exposure and HLA in healthy donors. Looking at the study overall: Assignment to the Caucasian-associated ancestry cluster applied to around 82% of the approximately 370 genotyped donors.

V shed 3 bases and J 8 bases; nucleotides not matched to a gene: 8. The CDR3 is made up of 15 amino acids. The germline gives CDR1 ENHRY, CDR2 SYGVKD. Whole-study results and caveats: The authors reported that TCR beta sequences could predict HLA-A and HLA-B alleles. These predictions were accurate for most subjects in the first cohort. Reports showed the classifier diagnosing cytomegalovirus status with high specificity and sensitivity.

13 Jbeta primers and 60 Vbeta primers were used for the PCR. In the original processing: The count from a later analysis was tens of millions of unique TCR beta chains, some 12 million of them shared. Assay: immunoSEQ multiplex PCR; the TCRdb copy retains only in-frame clones and omits some. That table is the source of V, J and clone size, and D and trimming were worked out from the DNA. The sample carries approximately 150,000 clones, more than 75% recorded once. Sequencing was carried out using PBMCs. The TCR was taken from a man in his late teens or twenties in good health and CMV-seropositive. The chain carries TRBV10-3 and TRBJ2-1, with TRBD1 matching 9 bases. For the CDR3, the DNA is TGTGCCATCAGTGACCAAGGGACAGGGATCGATGAGCAGTTCTTC. Amino acid sequence: CAISDQGTGIDEQFF.